This T cell receptor (beta chain) is from a study of low-dose radiotherapy and immunotherapy resistance in tumors. Treatment combined nivolumab, ipilimumab, aspirin, low-dose cyclophosphamide and low-dose radiotherapy in a dose-escalation trial. cDNA synthesis used a TRAV/TRBV-specific primer set for both chains. TCRs were amplified for 20 to 25 PCR cycles with a constant-region primer and V-primer adapter. Each CDR3 protein is one row after TCRdb ran MiXCR on the reads. The repertoire holds 16,000 or so distinct CDR3 sequences, with about 71% as singletons. Germline V gives CDR1 DFQATT, CDR2 SNEGSKA (reference sequence). The junction had 5 bases not matched to a gene; V was cut back by 5 bases and J by 0 bases. The CDR3 totals 14 residues.

V and J are TRBV20-1 and TRBJ2-3; TRBD1 aligns across 7 bases. This TCR was recovered from a human donor with advanced metastatic prostate, ovarian, gallbladder or colorectal cancer (not recorded which). This table probably holds off-target reads from a library built for another chain. The CDR3, as DNA: TGCAGTGCTGGGGGACAGTTTAGCACAGATACGCAGTATTTT. This encodes CSAGGQFSTDTQYF.